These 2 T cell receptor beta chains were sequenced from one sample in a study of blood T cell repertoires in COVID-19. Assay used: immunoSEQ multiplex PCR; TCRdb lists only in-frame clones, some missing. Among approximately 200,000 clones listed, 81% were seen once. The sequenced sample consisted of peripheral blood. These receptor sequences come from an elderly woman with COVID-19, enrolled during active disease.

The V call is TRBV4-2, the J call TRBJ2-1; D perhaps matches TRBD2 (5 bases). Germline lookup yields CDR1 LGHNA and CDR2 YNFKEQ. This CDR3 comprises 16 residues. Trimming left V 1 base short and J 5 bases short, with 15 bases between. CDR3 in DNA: TGTGCCAGCAGCCAAGCGATGGCTAGCATCCACAATGAGCAGTTCTTC. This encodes CASSQAMASIHNEQFF.

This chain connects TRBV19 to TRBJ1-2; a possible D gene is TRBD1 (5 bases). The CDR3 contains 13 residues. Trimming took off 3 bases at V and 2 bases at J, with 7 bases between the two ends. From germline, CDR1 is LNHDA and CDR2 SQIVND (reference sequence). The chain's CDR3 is CASSIDRNYGYTF. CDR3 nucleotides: TGTGCCAGTAGTATCGACAGAAACTATGGCTACACCTTC. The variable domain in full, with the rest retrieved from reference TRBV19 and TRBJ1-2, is DGGITQSPKYLFRKEGQNVTLSCEQNLNHDAMYWYRQDPGQGLRLIYYSQIVNDFQKGDIAEGYSVSREKKESFPLTVTSAQKNPTAFYLCASSIDRNYGYTFGSGTRLTVV.